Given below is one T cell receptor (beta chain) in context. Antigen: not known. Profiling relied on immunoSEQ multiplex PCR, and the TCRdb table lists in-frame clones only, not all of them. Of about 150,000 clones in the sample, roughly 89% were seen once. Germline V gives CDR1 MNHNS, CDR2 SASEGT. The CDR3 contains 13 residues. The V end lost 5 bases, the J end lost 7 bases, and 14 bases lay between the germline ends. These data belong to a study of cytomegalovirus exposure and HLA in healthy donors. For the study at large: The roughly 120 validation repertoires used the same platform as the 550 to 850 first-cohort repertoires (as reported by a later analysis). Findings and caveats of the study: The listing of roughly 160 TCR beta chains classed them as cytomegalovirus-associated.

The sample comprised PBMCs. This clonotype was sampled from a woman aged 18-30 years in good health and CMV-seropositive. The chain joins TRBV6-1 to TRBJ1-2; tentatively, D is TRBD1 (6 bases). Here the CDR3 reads CASSTGQKRGYTF. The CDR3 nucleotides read TGTGCCAGCAGTACCGGACAGAAGCGTGGCTACACCTTC.